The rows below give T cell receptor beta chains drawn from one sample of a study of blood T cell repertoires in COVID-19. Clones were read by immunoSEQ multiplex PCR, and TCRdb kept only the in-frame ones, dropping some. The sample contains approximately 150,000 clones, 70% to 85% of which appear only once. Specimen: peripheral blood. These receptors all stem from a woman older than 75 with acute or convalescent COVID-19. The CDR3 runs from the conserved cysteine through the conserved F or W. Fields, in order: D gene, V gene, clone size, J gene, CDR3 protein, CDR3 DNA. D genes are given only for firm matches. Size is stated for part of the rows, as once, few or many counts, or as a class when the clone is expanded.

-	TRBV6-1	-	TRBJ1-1	CASSERAGTGTEAFF	TGTGCCAGCAGTGAAAGGGCAGGCACGGGGACTGAAGCTTTCTTT
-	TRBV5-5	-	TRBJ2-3	CASSWGRGDTQYF	TGTGCCAGCAGCTGGGGGCGCGGAGATACGCAGTATTTT
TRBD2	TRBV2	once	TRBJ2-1	CASSEWGLAGAYNEQFF	TGTGCCAGCAGTGAATGGGGACTAGCGGGGGCCTACAATGAGCAGTTCTTC
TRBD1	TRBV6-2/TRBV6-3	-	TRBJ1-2	CASSYAGGTDYGYTF	TGTGCCAGCAGTTACGCAGGGGGCACAGACTATGGCTACACCTTC
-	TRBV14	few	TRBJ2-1	CASSQDLGGEQFF	TGTGCCAGCAGCCAAGATTTGGGGGGTGAGCAGTTCTTC
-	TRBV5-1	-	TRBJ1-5	CASSLVPGDGQPQHF	TGCGCCAGCAGCTTGGTACCAGGGGATGGTCAGCCCCAGCATTTT
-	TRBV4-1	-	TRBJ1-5	CASSQDFSLVRQPQHF	TGCGCCAGCAGCCAAGATTTCTCCTTGGTGCGTCAGCCCCAGCATTTT
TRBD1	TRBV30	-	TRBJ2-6	CAWSPRGRANVLTF	TGTGCCTGGAGTCCAAGGGGGCGGGCCAACGTCCTGACTTTC
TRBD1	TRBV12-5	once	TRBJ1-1	CASGTRWDRGLHTEAFF	TGTGCTAGTGGGACCCGTTGGGACAGGGGGTTGCACACTGAAGCTTTCTTT
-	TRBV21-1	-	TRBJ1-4	CASSKVPVGGDRGTANEKLFF	TGTGCCAGCAGCAAAGTCCCCGTAGGGGGGGACAGGGGGACCGCTAATGAAAAACTGTTTTTT
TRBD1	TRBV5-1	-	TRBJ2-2	CASSGGQPDTGELFF	TGCGCCAGCAGCGGGGGACAGCCGGACACCGGGGAGCTGTTTTTT
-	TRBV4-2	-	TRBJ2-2	CASSQDVGQNTGELFF	TGTGCCAGCAGCCAAGACGTGGGACAGAACACCGGGGAGCTGTTTTTT
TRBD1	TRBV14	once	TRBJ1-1	CASSQDPRTGTGRTEAFF	TGTGCCAGCAGCCAAGATCCAAGGACCGGGACAGGGAGGACTGAAGCTTTCTTT
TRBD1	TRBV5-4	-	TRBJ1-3	CAVDRDRAGNTIYF	TGTGCCGTTGACCGGGACAGGGCTGGAAACACCATATATTTT
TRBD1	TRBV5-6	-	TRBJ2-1	CASSFTGQAWANEQFF	TGTGCCAGCAGCTTCACGGGACAGGCCTGGGCCAATGAGCAGTTCTTC
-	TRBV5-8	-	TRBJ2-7	CASSRDISYEQYF	TGTGCCAGCAGCCGGGACATTTCCTACGAGCAGTACTTC
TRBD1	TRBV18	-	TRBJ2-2	CASSPRKGQGDTGELFF	TGTGCCAGCTCACCCCGGAAAGGACAGGGGGACACCGGGGAGCTGTTTTTT
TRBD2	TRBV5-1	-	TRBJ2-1	CASSLPPSSGEQFF	TGCGCCAGCAGCTTGCCCCCTTCTAGCGGCGAGCAGTTCTTC
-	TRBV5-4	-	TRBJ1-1	CASRPGRENTEAFF	TGTGCCAGCAGACCTGGACGGGAGAACACTGAAGCTTTCTTT
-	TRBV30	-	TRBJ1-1	CAWSVRGYRAEAFF	TGTGCCTGGAGTGTACGAGGGTATCGAGCTGAAGCTTTCTTT
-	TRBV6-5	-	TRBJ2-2	CAIMVVNTGELFF	TGTGCCATTATGGTAGTGAACACCGGGGAGCTGTTTTTT
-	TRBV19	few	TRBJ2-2	CASSILGGELFF	TGTGCCAGTAGTATTCTCGGCGGGGAGCTGTTTTTT
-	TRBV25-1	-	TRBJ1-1	CASSQGVGQSEAFF	TGTGCCAGCAGCCAAGGGGTAGGACAGAGTGAAGCTTTCTTT
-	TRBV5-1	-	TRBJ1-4	CASRTGDRRAEKLFF	TGCGCCAGCAGAACGGGGGACCGACGAGCGGAAAAACTGTTTTTT
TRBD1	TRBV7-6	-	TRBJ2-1	CASSLEPGTGASGEQFF	TGTGCCAGCAGCTTAGAGCCCGGGACAGGGGCCTCAGGGGAGCAGTTCTTC
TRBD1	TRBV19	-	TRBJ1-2	CASIDPGQGYGYTF	TGTGCCAGTATCGATCCGGGACAGGGCTATGGCTACACCTTC
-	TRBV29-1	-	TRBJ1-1	CSVQWGRGNTEAFF	TGCAGCGTCCAATGGGGCCGCGGGAACACTGAAGCTTTCTTT
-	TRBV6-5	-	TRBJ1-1	CASSYSMRQGEAFF	TGTGCCAGCAGTTACTCGATGAGGCAGGGTGAAGCTTTCTTT
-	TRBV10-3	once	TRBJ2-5	CAISESLEGSETQYF	TGTGCCATCAGTGAGTCGCTTGAGGGATCCGAGACCCAGTACTTC
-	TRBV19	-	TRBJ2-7	CASSFSREVNYEQYF	TGTGCCAGTAGTTTTTCCAGGGAGGTTAACTACGAGCAGTACTTC
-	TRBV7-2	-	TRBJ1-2	CASSLAWAGRGYTF	TGTGCCAGCAGCTTAGCGTGGGCAGGTCGCGGCTACACCTTC
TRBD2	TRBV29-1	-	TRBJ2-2	CSVVSGGANTGELFF	TGCAGCGTTGTTAGCGGGGGGGCGAACACCGGGGAGCTGTTTTTT
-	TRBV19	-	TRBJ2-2	CASSIGPTRGGELFF	TGTGCCAGTAGTATAGGCCCTACGCGGGGCGGGGAGCTGTTTTTT
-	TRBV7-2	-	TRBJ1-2	CASSLNLAFQYGYTF	TGTGCCAGCAGCTTAAACCTGGCCTTTCAGTATGGCTACACCTTC
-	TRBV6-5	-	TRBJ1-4	CASSLLTTNEKLFF	TGTGCCAGCAGTCTCTTAACAACTAATGAAAAACTGTTTTTT
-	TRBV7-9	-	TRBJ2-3	CASSPTATDTQYF	TGTGCCAGCAGCCCTACAGCCACAGATACGCAGTATTTT
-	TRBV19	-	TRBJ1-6	CASSAPGQGVVPLHF	TGTGCCAGTAGCGCCCCGGGACAAGGAGTCGTTCCCCTCCACTTT
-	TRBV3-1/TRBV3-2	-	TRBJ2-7	CASRLSLGEQYF	TGTGCCAGCAGACTAAGTTTAGGCGAGCAGTACTTC
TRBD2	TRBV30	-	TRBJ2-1	CAWSVGLAGGGNEQFF	TGTGCCTGGAGTGTTGGACTAGCGGGGGGCGGGAATGAGCAGTTCTTC
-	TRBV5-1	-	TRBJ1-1	CASSFTGNTEAFF	TGCGCCAGCAGCTTCACAGGGAACACTGAAGCTTTCTTT
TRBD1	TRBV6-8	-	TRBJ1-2	CAPTGGYGYTF	TGTGCACCGACAGGGGGCTATGGCTACACCTTC
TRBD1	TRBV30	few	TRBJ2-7	CAWSRQGLGEQYF	TGTGCCTGGAGTCGACAGGGTTTGGGCGAGCAGTACTTC
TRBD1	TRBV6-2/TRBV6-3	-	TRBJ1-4	CASSYGTGYEKLFF	TGTGCCAGCAGTTACGGGACAGGGTACGAAAAACTGTTTTTT
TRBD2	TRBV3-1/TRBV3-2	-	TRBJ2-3	CASSQVAGGPTDTQYF	TGTGCCAGCAGCCAAGTAGCGGGGGGGCCAACAGATACGCAGTATTTT
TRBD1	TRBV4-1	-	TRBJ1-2	CASSPPGQGGGGYTF	TGCGCCAGCAGCCCTCCCGGACAGGGGGGGGGTGGCTACACCTTC
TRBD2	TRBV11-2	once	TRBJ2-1	CASSFRGLAGYNEQFF	TGTGCCAGCAGCTTTAGGGGGCTAGCGGGGTACAATGAGCAGTTCTTC
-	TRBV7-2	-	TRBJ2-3	CASSLAAGRDTQYF	TGTGCCAGCAGCTTAGCGGCAGGTAGAGATACGCAGTATTTT
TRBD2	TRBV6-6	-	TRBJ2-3	CASIAGGTDTQYF	TGTGCCAGCATAGCGGGAGGTACAGATACGCAGTATTTT